Sequencing of this TCR beta chain was carried out in a study of cytomegalovirus exposure and HLA in healthy donors. The CDR3 has 16 residues. V lost 0 bases and J 3 bases, leaving 14 bases between the germline ends. Germline V CDR1 and CDR2: LGHNA, YNFKEQ. Assay: immunoSEQ multiplex PCR; the TCRdb copy retains only in-frame clones and omits some. The sample includes under 75,000 clones, around four fifths of them seen just once. The V and J genes are TRBV4-2 and TRBJ1-2; D gene ambiguous. The sequenced sample was PBMCs. This clonotype originated in a man aged 25-40 years in good health and CMV-seronegative. CDR3 in DNA: TGTGCCAGCAGCCAAGATGGAACCCGGGTTGACTATGGCTACACCTTC. Amino acids: CASSQDGTRVDYGYTF.